The 6 T cell receptor beta chains reported below all come from one sample, sequenced in a study of shared clonotypes between healthy human individuals. Sequencing was performed with immunoSEQ multiplex PCR; in TCRdb, only in-frame clones are kept and a portion is missing. The sample holds roughly 2.1 million clones, 85% to 95% seen once. The naive CD8 population came from CD45RO-negative cells selected for CCR7, without terminally differentiated effector memory CD45RA+ cells. Sequenced material: naive CD8+ T cells from PBMCs. These receptors originate from a man aged 18 to 30 in good health. Some clones in this sample may be carry-over from other donors' samples.

The V gene is TRBV4-3, the J gene TRBJ2-3, with 7 bases fitting TRBD2. From germline, CDR1 is LGHNA and CDR2 YSLEER. The CDR3 runs to 16 residues. V lost 1 base and J lost 2; bases outside the gene matches: 6. This CDR3 reads CASSQGGEGTTDTQYF. CDR3 nucleotides: TGCGCCAGCAGCCAAGGGGGGGAGGGTACCACAGATACGCAGTATTTT.

The chain employs TRBV27 and TRBJ2-1, with D possibly matching TRBD2 (5 bases). This CDR3 has 16 residues. The germline V gene has CDR1 MNHEY and CDR2 SMNVEV (reference sequence). The ends were cut back, 8 bases at V and 7 bases at J, with 24 bases in the middle. The CDR3 coding sequence is TGTGCCAGCCGTCCTTTGGTGAGGGATTCGGAAAATGAGCAGTTCTTC. It is translated as CASRPLVRDSENEQFF.

This clone occurred once. The chain has TRBV4-1 and TRBJ2-1; 8 positions match TRBD2. The junction had 3 bases not matched to a gene; V was cut back by 1 base and J by 4 bases. CDR1 is MGHRA, CDR2 YSYEKL, per germline. This CDR3 contains 15 residues. The CDR3 reads CASSQARGGYNEQFF. The CDR3 bases are TGCGCCAGCAGCCAAGCCCGGGGGGGGTACAATGAGCAGTTCTTC.

This clone appeared once. V usage is TRBV27 and J usage is TRBJ2-7, with unresolved D. The germline V gene encodes CDR1 MNHEY and CDR2 SMNVEV (reference sequence). V lost 3 bases, J lost 0 bases, and 15 bases lay in between. There are 16 residues in the CDR3. The CDR3 protein is CASSFSGRRSSYEQYF. CDR3 in DNA: TGTGCCAGCAGTTTCTCTGGGCGGCGATCCTCCTACGAGCAGTACTTC.

The chain has TRBV9 and TRBJ2-1; D may be TRBD2 (6 bases). The CDR3 has 16 amino acids. The germline gives CDR1 SGDLS, CDR2 YYNGEE. Trimming left V 3 bases short and J 9 bases short, with 22 bases between. The CDR3 region has the DNA TGTGCCAGCAGCGGTGACCCTCGGGCGGGGAAGAGTGAGCAGTTCTTC. Its protein product is CASSGDPRAGKSEQFF.

The rearrangement links TRBV27 to TRBJ2-7; 9 bases are a match to TRBD2. J lost 4 bases, V lost 0 bases, and 7 bases had no gene match. The CDR3 has 16 amino acids. Per germline, CDR1 MNHEY and CDR2 SMNVEV (reference sequence). CDR3 coding DNA: TGTGCCAGCAGTTTATCTCCTAGCGGGACACTATACGAGCAGTACTTC. Its translation: CASSLSPSGTLYEQYF.